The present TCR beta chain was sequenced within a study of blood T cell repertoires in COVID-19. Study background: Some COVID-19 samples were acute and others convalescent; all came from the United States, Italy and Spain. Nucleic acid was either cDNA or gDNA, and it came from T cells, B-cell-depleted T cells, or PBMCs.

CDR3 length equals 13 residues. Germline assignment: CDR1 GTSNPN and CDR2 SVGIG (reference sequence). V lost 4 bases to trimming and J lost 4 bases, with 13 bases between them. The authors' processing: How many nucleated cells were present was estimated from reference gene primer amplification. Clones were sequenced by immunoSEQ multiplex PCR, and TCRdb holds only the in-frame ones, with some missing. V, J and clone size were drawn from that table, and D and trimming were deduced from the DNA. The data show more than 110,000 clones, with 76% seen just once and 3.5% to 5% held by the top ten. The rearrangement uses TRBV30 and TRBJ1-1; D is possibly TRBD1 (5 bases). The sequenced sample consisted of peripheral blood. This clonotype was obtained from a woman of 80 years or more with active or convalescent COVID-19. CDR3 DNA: TGTGCCTGGAATGTAGGCCAGGGCACTGAAGCTTTCTTT. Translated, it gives CAWNVGQGTEAFF. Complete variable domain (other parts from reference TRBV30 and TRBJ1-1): SQTIHQWPATLVQPVGSPLSLECTVEGTSNPNLYWYRQAAGRGLQLLFYSVGIGQISSEVPQNLSASRPQDRQFILSSKKLLLSDSGFYLCAWNVGQGTEAFFGQGTRLTVV.